Here is one T cell receptor (beta chain) with its context. This clonotype was found a few times. Its binding antigen is unknown. Per-base qualities were not stored, and no clone one base away is much larger. This entry is derived from a study of human T cells and chemical hapten exposure (dated by TCRdb to 2020 to 2022). About the investigation overall: For sensitization, 2% DPC in acetone was applied to a roughly 2 cm by roughly 2 cm area of upper inner arm skin. Patients additionally received weekly therapeutic DPC doses to the scalp throughout the roughly 23-week study period. Patch testing on the upper back used Finn chambers containing 0.01% DPC, with scoring done after 6 days according to International Contact Dermatitis Research Group standards. Most of the patients in the cohort were female, and the cohort covered alopecia areata with under or over 50% scalp involvement, alopecia totalis and alopecia universalis. Libraries were pooled for sequencing, and per-sample TCR yields varied mainly because of small differences in library volumes within the pool. In alopecia patients, the study followed how the peripheral blood TCR repertoire changed in vivo over primary and secondary sensitization to diphenylcyclopropenone (DPC), a hapten. Blood samples were taken from patients before sensitization (week 0) and at 2, 6 and about 24 weeks after DPC sensitization. For TCR sequencing, blood came from some 31 alopecia patients at anywhere from one to four time points (pre-sensitization, 2, 6 and 24 weeks). The full study reports these points: A positive correlation was found between the number of PT1 expanded TCRs and patch test score, with significance reached at thresholds 8, 16 and 32 but not 4. After repeated subsampling, changes were observed in the strength of the expansion versus patch-test correlation and in the threshold at which the correlation became significant. Alopecia, a presumed autoimmune disease, was present in all patients, so the immune response of the patients might differ from that of healthy individuals. DPC sensitization did not change how many TCRs were above 1 in 1000 frequency, and no evidence was found of alterations in global repertoire structure. Expanded TCRs formed significantly more large CDR3 similarity clusters than pre-sensitization or healthy control sets, consistent with antigen-driven responses.

The time point label of this sample denotes: pre-sensitization, week 0. What the treatment or condition label conveys for this sample: therapeutic diphenylcyclopropenone sensitization with weekly scalp DPC. At every patch-test visit, the blood draw took place before the patch test was put on. Patients were eligible if aged 18 to 70, diagnosed with alopecia and judged suitable for DPC therapy, and pregnant patients were excluded. Total RNA was extracted from unfractionated whole blood collected in Tempus Blood RNA tubes. Inclusive of the bounding cysteine and phenylalanine, the CDR3 is 16 residues long. The entry retains the CDR3 DNA only, 48 bases that are in frame from base 1. V and J lose 5 bases and 2 bases, and a span of 17 bases separates them. The germline V gene provides CDR1 MRHNA and CDR2 SNTAGT. The library was obtained by RACE. The listed sequencing device is NextSeq 500. During library preparation, unique molecular identifiers were attached to individual cDNA molecules so that TCRs could be counted quantitatively and reproducibly. For every blood RNA sample, sequencing covered both the TCR alpha and TCR beta chains. Per the authors' processing: The median number of TCRs per sample was some 100,000, ranging from roughly 23,224 to 700,000. V, J and CDR3 annotation of the TCR reads was carried out using the Decombinator software suite. To make PS versus PT1 abundance plots, every sample was subsampled to the same number of TCRs (28,000). TCRs were defined as expanded if absent before sensitization and observed at least eight times at the 2-week time point. The public reads were quality trimmed at Q25 with fastp and then assembled into clones with MiXCR by TCRdb, keeping productive beta chains. Rows with a matching CDR3 protein are joined into one entry that keeps the most common DNA and genes. What appears here as the V and J calls and clone size reflects TCRdb's work, not the paper's. Across this sample there are fewer than 350,000 distinct CDR3 sequences, with 7.5% to 8% seen only once. Of the sample, 1.2% is held by the ten largest clones.

Sample: whole blood, taken in connection with sensitization to the hapten diphenylcyclopropenone (DPC). The receptor chain draws on TRBV6-4 and TRBJ2-3, with TRBD1 tentatively as D gene (5 bases match). The sequence was collected from a man younger than 30 with alopecia areata. Some clones in this sample may be carry-over from other donors' samples. The nucleotide sequence is given as TGTGCCAGCAGTCCCAGGCGGCAGGGAATCACAGATACGCAGTATTTT. Translation gives CASSPRRQGITDTQYF.